This TCR beta chain was identified in a study of OX40 agonist ivuxolimab in advanced cancers. Regarding the research as a whole: Ivuxolimab was an agonistic, fully human IgG2 monoclonal antibody directed against OX40 (CD134), a costimulatory receptor. Intravenous ivuxolimab was administered to patients every 2 weeks at six dose levels: 0.01, 0.1, 0.3, 1.5, 3 and 10 mg/kg. Among the 52 dose-escalation patients, around 20 had hepatocellular carcinoma, around 15 melanoma, 9 renal cell carcinoma and 9 head and neck cancer. In the dose-escalation cohort, 75% to 90% of patients were male, and the mean age was 60 years with a range of roughly 23 to 79. Patients were allowed to have had prior anti-PD-1, anti-PD-L1 or anti-CTLA-4 therapy, and approximately 39% of the dose-escalation patients had been treated with checkpoint inhibitors. Three dose-escalation patients achieved partial responses, one with hepatocellular carcinoma and two with cutaneous melanoma. Peripheral TCRbeta sequencing aimed to test whether ivuxolimab altered TCR sequence diversity and caused clonal T-cell expansion. The paper reports the monotherapy dose-escalation portion (N = 52 patients) of the phase I ivuxolimab trial. The paper as a whole reports these results and caveats: Clonal expansion of both CD4+ and CD8+ blood T cells was observed from baseline to week 6 at doses 0.1 to 3.0 mg/kg. In partial responders in the 0.1-3.0 mg/kg groups, normalized peripheral clonal expansion was found to be among the lowest, especially among CD8+ T cells. Low levels of normalized T-cell clonal expansion were also seen in some patients who did not respond. After ivuxolimab, more expanded clones were found on average in CD8+ T cells than in CD4+ T cells. The antigen specificity of the peripheral T cells that underwent clonal expansion was not determined.

The CDR3, cysteine through phenylalanine, is 13 amino acids long. The read is trimmed to its CDR3 DNA, 39 bases read in frame from base 1. CDR1 MGHRA and CDR2 YSYEKL are derived from the germline V gene. The trim is 2 bases for V and 8 bases for J, with a gap of 10 bases between the germline ends. Comments on this clone: Its antigen specificity is not known. No clone much larger than this one lies a single base away; base qualities are absent.

To sequence the TCRbeta CDR3 region, genomic DNA was isolated from the sorted cells. TCRbeta CDR3 regions were sequenced using the immunoSEQ Assay. The table was pulled from immuneACCESS by TCRdb, which kept in-frame rearrangements only. Such tables lose some clones; where checked, under half of the loss comes from unresolved V genes, and the rest has no known cause. Within this sample are around 40,000 clones, with around 82% of them counted one time only. Jointly, the top ten make up more than 2% of the sample. Patients with autoimmune disease history or receiving systemic immunosuppression were excluded from the trial. Peripheral blood for TCR sequencing was collected from all dose cohorts at baseline, on cycle 4 day 1, and on cycle 7 day 1. The samples were drawn from a first-in-human, open-label, multicenter phase I dose-escalation trial of ivuxolimab. The trial enrolled adults with locally advanced or metastatic head and neck squamous cell, hepatocellular, melanoma or renal cell carcinoma. Before TCR sequencing, CD4+ T cells and CD8+ T cells from peripheral blood were sorted into separate populations.

The chain links TRBV4-1 with TRBJ2-4; the D match is possibly TRBD1 or TRBD2, with 5 bases aligned in each. This clonotype was obtained from an adult with an advanced solid tumor such as melanoma, head and neck, liver or kidney cancer. The sequencing used CD4+ or CD8+ T cells sorted from blood, collected in a trial of the OX40 agonist ivuxolimab. The CDR3 amino acid sequence is: CASSQQGVDIQYF. The DNA sequence is given as TGCGCCAGCAGCCAACAGGGAGTCGACATTCAGTACTTC.